The 18 T cell receptor beta chains given below trace back to one sample, sequenced in a study of CD8 T cells in Susac syndrome. Reverse transcription of about 0.45 to 1 ug RNA was carried out with random hexamers. One entry per CDR3 protein, called by TCRdb with MiXCR from the immunoSEQ multiplex PCR reads. The sample lists some 450,000 distinct CDR3 sequences; more than 80% were seen once. Source material: CD8+ T cells from PBMCs. These receptors were collected from a human donor with multiple sclerosis.

This chain joins TRBV28 and TRBJ2-1, with 11 bases lining up with TRBD2. The CDR3 runs 18 residues. Germline V gene data show CDR1 as MDHEN and CDR2 as SYDVKM. Germline trimming cut 7 bases from V and 0 bases from J; bases unmatched to any gene: 11. The CDR3 bases are TGTGCCAGCAAAATCGGGCTAGCGGGAGGACCCTCCTACAATGAGCAGTTCTTC. Its protein product is CASKIGLAGGPSYNEQFF.

J is TRBJ2-2 and V is TRBV28; unclear D gene. V shed 8 bases and J shed 0 bases, with 7 bases lying between them. Germline-derived CDR1 and CDR2 are MDHEN and SYDVKM. The CDR3 totals 13 residues. This CDR3 is CASGPANTGELFF. CDR3 bases: TGTGCCAGCGGGCCCGCGAACACCGGGGAGCTGTTTTTT.

The genes are TRBV29-1 and TRBJ2-3; possibly TRBD1 for D (6 bases). Germline CDR1 reads SQVTM; CDR2 reads ANQGSEA. The CDR3 is 14 amino acids. V lost 4 bases to trimming and J lost 0 bases, with 11 bases between them. In DNA form, the CDR3 reads TGCAGCGTTGGGGTCAGGGGAAGCACAGATACGCAGTATTTT. It specifies CSVGVRGSTDTQYF.

The V and J genes are TRBV30 and TRBJ1-5; D gene uncertain. The CDR3 covers 17 residues. The V gene lost 0 bases and the J gene lost 2 bases, with 17 bases spanning the gap. CDR1 and CDR2 from the germline V gene are GTSNPN and SVGIG (reference sequence). The CDR3 sequence: CAWSVNSHHVGNQPQHF. CDR3 bases: TGTGCCTGGAGTGTAAATTCCCACCATGTTGGCAATCAGCCCCAGCATTTT.

This chain connects TRBV5-1 to TRBJ1-1, with D maybe TRBD1 (6 bases). Trimming removed 1 base at V and 3 bases at J, with 10 bases between. There are 14 residues in the CDR3. Germline V gene data show CDR1 as SGHRS and CDR2 as YFSETQ. In nucleotides, the CDR3 is TGCGCCAGCAGCTTGCTACAGGGAGACACTGAAGCTTTCTTT. Protein product: CASSLLQGDTEAFF.

The genes are TRBV7-9 and TRBJ1-2, with D possibly being TRBD1 (5 bases). The V gene lost 4 bases and the J gene lost 3 bases, with 9 bases spanning the gap. The germline V gene has CDR1 SEHNR and CDR2 FQNEAQ (reference sequence). The CDR3 extends over 13 amino acids. The CDR3 here is CASSSGTHYGYTF. CDR3 coding DNA: TGTGCCAGCAGCTCCGGGACTCACTATGGCTACACCTTC.

The chain uses TRBV6-5 and TRBJ2-5; a weak D match, TRBD1 (6 bases). CDR1 MNHEY and CDR2 SVGAGI come from the germline V gene. The length of the CDR3 is 16 residues. Trimming removed 0 bases from V and 2 bases from J, with 13 bases in between. The CDR3 spells CASSYSGGALQETQYF. The DNA of the CDR3 is TGTGCCAGCAGTTACTCAGGGGGAGCGTTGCAAGAGACCCAGTACTTC.

For this clonotype: At one of its ends the junction is not consistent with the germline gene, which may arise from a read error. The chain links TRBV5-1 to TRBJ1-2, with TRBD1 as a possible D gene (6 bases). Germline CDR1 SGHRS, CDR2 YFSETQ. The CDR3 totals 12 residues. The CDR3 coding sequence is TGCGCCAGCAGCCCCCCAGGGGTTAAAACGGTCTTC. It is translated as CASSPPGVKTVF.

The chain employs TRBV27 and TRBJ1-6; no clear D. Germline CDR1 and CDR2: MNHEY and SMNVEV (reference sequence). V lost 2 bases, J lost 10 bases, and 6 bases lay in between. The CDR3 spans 12 residues. CDR3 sequence reads: CASSLLGSPLHF. For the CDR3, the DNA is TGTGCCAGCAGTTTACTTGGGTCACCCCTCCACTTT.

The chain links TRBV6-4 to TRBJ2-1; D tentatively fits TRBD1 or TRBD2 (6 bases each). The CDR3 runs 14 residues. Germline assignment: CDR1 MRHNA and CDR2 SNTAGT. V lost 5 bases to trimming and J lost 2 bases, with 10 bases between them. The CDR3 nucleotides read TGTGCCAGCAGTAAAGGGGGGACCTACAATGAGCAGTTCTTC. Protein sequence: CASSKGGTYNEQFF.

The J gene is TRBJ2-4, the V gene TRBV2; D might be TRBD2 (7 bases). CDR3 length: 18 residues. Germline CDR1 SNHLY, CDR2 FYNNEI. The V and J ends lost 4 bases and 0 bases respectively, with 19 bases between them. The CDR3 sequence is CASSGGGPLAVAKNIQYF. CDR3 DNA sequence: TGTGCCAGCAGTGGGGGGGGGCCCCTAGCGGTAGCCAAAAACATTCAGTACTTC.

The chain has TRBV5-6 and TRBJ1-1; D is perhaps TRBD1 (5 bases). In germline, CDR1 is SGHDT, CDR2 YYEEEE. V was clipped by 2 bases and J by 4 bases, with 12 bases between them. The CDR3 loop spans 14 amino acids. CDR3 in amino acids: CASSFPGQSTEAFF. The CDR3 region has the DNA TGTGCCAGCAGCTTTCCAGGGCAGAGCACTGAAGCTTTCTTT.

On this clonotype itself: It is likely a read error, because the conserved phenylalanine at the end of the CDR3 is missing. The chain carries TRBV12-5 and TRBJ1-6, with 7 nucleotides matching TRBD1. Losses at the gene ends were 1 base for V and 7 bases for J; bases not matched to a gene: 10. Germline CDR1 and CDR2: LGHNT and FRNRAP. CDR3 size: 17 residues. Written as DNA, the CDR3 is TGTGCTAGTGGTTTGGAGCGAGGACAGGTGCCAAATTCACCCCTCCACCTT. Translated: CASGLERGQVPNSPLHL.

CDR3 protein: CASSHGESGGYTF. The CDR3 DNA sequence: TGCGCCAGCAGCCACGGGGAGTCCGGGGGCTACACCTTC. This rearrangement joins TRBV4-1 to TRBJ1-2; D is undetermined. There are 13 residues in the CDR3. V was clipped by 3 bases and J by 8 bases, with 13 bases between them. Germline V lookup: CDR1 MGHRA, CDR2 YSYEKL.

In its sample, this clonotype was seen once. The V gene is TRBV2, the J gene TRBJ2-3; 10 bases are shared with TRBD2. With V trimmed by 6 bases and J by 4 bases, 10 bases remained unmatched. This CDR3 contains 16 residues. Germline-derived CDR1 and CDR2 are SNHLY and FYNNEI. As DNA, the CDR3 is TGTGCCAGCAGCCTCGGACTAGCGGAGGACTCAGATACGCAGTATTTT. This gives the protein CASSLGLAEDSDTQYF.

The chain joins TRBV7-9 to TRBJ2-5, with D tentatively TRBD1 or TRBD2 (5 bases each). The germline V gene encodes CDR1 SEHNR and CDR2 FQNEAQ (reference sequence). The CDR3 extends over 14 amino acids. V lost 5 bases and J lost 2, with 12 bases in between. For the CDR3, the DNA is TGTGCCAGCAGCGGCCGGGACCTACAAGAGACCCAGTACTTC. Its translation is CASSGRDLQETQYF.

The rearrangement links TRBV20-1 to TRBJ2-7; 9 bases agree with TRBD1. The CDR3 spans 15 residues. Looked up from germline, CDR1 is DFQATT and CDR2 is SNEGSKA (reference sequence). The V segment lost 3 bases and the J segment 0 bases; nucleotides outside the gene matches: 6. As DNA, the CDR3 is TGCAGTGCTAGGGACAGGGGATCCCCCTCCTACGAGCAGTACTTC. It encodes CSARDRGSPSYEQYF.

This clonotype came up a few times. The chain joins TRBV6-5 to TRBJ2-1; no definite D call. The CDR3 sequence is 13 residues long. CDR1 and CDR2 from the germline V gene are MNHEY and SVGAGI. V was shortened by 0 bases and J by 9 bases, with 9 bases between the two germline ends. In DNA, the CDR3 is TGTGCCAGCAGTTACTCAATCAGTGGTGAGCAGTTCTTC. Its protein is CASSYSISGEQFF.